These 17 T cell receptor beta chains originate from one sample sequenced in a study of identical twins. TCRdb reanalysed the 5' RACE reads using MiXCR and keeps one entry per CDR3 protein. The sample includes 400,000 to 550,000 distinct CDR3 sequences, around 20% of them seen just once. These same data were also listed under a study on T cells expressing NK-cell markers.

The sample comprised CD4+ T cells sorted from blood. These TCRs come from a woman between 18 and 29 years old in good health.

In its sample, this clonotype was seen many times. J is TRBJ2-1 and V is TRBV7-9, with 10 bases aligning to TRBD2. V shed 5 bases and J 4 bases; nucleotides not matched to a gene: 5. Germline CDR1 is SEHNR and CDR2 is FQNEAQ (reference sequence). The CDR3 runs to 15 residues. The CDR3, as DNA: TGTGCCAGCAGCCCCTTACTAGCGGGGTACAATGAGCAGTTCTTC. The encoded protein is CASSPLLAGYNEQFF.

This clonotype was seen a handful of times. The V gene is TRBV5-1, the J gene TRBJ2-1, with TRBD1 identical over 7 bases. The CDR3 is 20 residues long. Unmatched junction bases numbered 23, after V lost 4 bases and J lost 4 bases. Germline CDR1 reads SGHRS; CDR2 reads YFSETQ. CDR3 sequence: CASSLIRQGNFHFTYNEQFF. The CDR3 bases are TGCGCCAGCAGCCTGATACGACAGGGCAACTTTCACTTTACTTACAATGAGCAGTTCTTC.

The V call is TRBV10-3, the J call TRBJ1-1; D ambiguous. Trimming took off 0 bases at V and 8 bases at J, with 4 bases between the two ends. The CDR3 loop spans 11 amino acids. Germline V gene data show CDR1 as ENHRY and CDR2 as SYGVKD. CDR3 in amino acids: CAISESGEAFF. CDR3 in DNA: TGTGCCATCAGTGAGTCTGGGGAAGCTTTCTTT.

This clonotype has just a few counts. The chain has TRBV4-3 and TRBJ2-3; the D is unclear. The CDR3 is 16 residues long. From germline, CDR1 is LGHNA and CDR2 YSLEER. V lost 2 bases to trimming and J lost 4 bases, with 16 bases between them. The CDR3 region is CASSQIDSRGADTQYF. CDR3 DNA sequence: TGCGCCAGCAGCCAAATCGACTCCCGAGGCGCAGATACGCAGTATTTT.

This chain's CDR3 is CASSLGLSRDTEAFF. The CDR3 DNA follows: TGTGCCAGCAGTTTAGGGCTTTCCAGGGACACTGAAGCTTTCTTT. V gene TRBV12-3 or TRBV12-4 combines with J gene TRBJ1-1; possible D gene TRBD1, 5 bases. There are 15 residues in the CDR3. V dropped 1 base and J dropped 3 bases, with 12 bases sitting between them.

The CDR3 here is CATSDNRDNTDTQYF. As DNA, the CDR3 is TGTGCCACCAGTGATAACCGGGACAACACAGATACGCAGTATTTT. The chain couples TRBV24-1 to TRBJ2-3; possible D gene TRBD1, 6 bases. Per the germline V gene, CDR1 is KGHDR and CDR2 is SFDVKD. The CDR3 has 15 residues. Trimming cost V 3 bases and J 2 bases, with 11 bases left between them.

The rearrangement links TRBV5-1 to TRBJ2-6; 9 nucleotides match TRBD1. V lost 4 bases and J lost 1; bases outside the gene matches: 9. The CDR3 consists of 18 residues. Germline V CDR1 and CDR2: SGHRS, YFSETQ. The DNA for the CDR3 is TGCGCCAGCAGCATGGACAGGGGACAGACTTCTGGGGCCAACGTCCTGACTTTC. It codes for CASSMDRGQTSGANVLTF.

This clonotype came up a few times. An end of the junction does not agree with germline; a read error may underlie this. This rearrangement joins TRBV5-1 to TRBJ2-7; possibly TRBD1 or TRBD2 for D (6 bases each). Germline V gives CDR1 SGHRS, CDR2 YFSETQ. There are 12 residues in the CDR3. The CDR3 nucleotides are TGCGCCAGCAGCGACGGAGGGGACCAGGGGTCTTTC. Translating it yields CASSDGGDQGSF.

In this sample, this clonotype turned up a few times. The chain carries TRBV12-3 or TRBV12-4 and TRBJ1-1; D remains ambiguous. The CDR3 has 14 amino acids. Trimming left V 5 bases short and J 0 bases short, with 10 bases between. For the CDR3, the DNA is TGTGCCAGCAGTCCTCGACGCATGAACACTGAAGCTTTCTTT. The encoded protein is CASSPRRMNTEAFF.

This chain uses TRBV19 with TRBJ2-5; tentatively, D is TRBD2 (6 bases). Looked up from germline, CDR1 is LNHDA and CDR2 is SQIVND (reference sequence). This CDR3 is built from 13 residues. Trimming shortened V by 10 bases and J by 1 base, and 13 bases separated the two germline ends. The CDR3 loop reads CATVGLSQETQYF. The DNA of the CDR3 is TGTGCCACCGTGGGACTTTCCCAAGAGACCCAGTACTTC. Supplemented by reference TRBV19 and TRBJ2-5, the full variable domain reads DGGITQSPKYLFRKEGQNVTLSCEQNLNHDAMYWYRQDPGQGLRLIYYSQIVNDFQKGDIAEGYSVSREKKESFPLTVTSAQKNPTAFYLCATVGLSQETQYFGPGTRLLVL.

This clonotype was observed a handful of times. The chain couples TRBV7-2 to TRBJ1-3; no reliable D call. Between the trimmed V and J ends, which lost 5 bases and 0 bases, there was a span of 11 bases. Germline CDR1 SGHTA, CDR2 FQGNSA. The CDR3 runs to 15 residues. CDR3 sequence: CASSLSPYSGNTIYF. DNA of the CDR3: TGTGCCAGCAGCCTCAGCCCCTACTCTGGAAACACCATATATTTT.

V usage is TRBV12-3 or TRBV12-4 and J usage is TRBJ1-5, with a tentative D call TRBD1 (5 bases). V lost 8 bases to trimming and J lost 6 bases, with 17 bases between them. CDR3 length: 14 amino acids. In DNA, the CDR3 is TGTGCCAGCGGGACTTGGGGGGTCGGTCAGCCCCAGCATTTT. It encodes CASGTWGVGQPQHF.

V is TRBV6-5 and J is TRBJ1-5; D might be TRBD1 (5 bases). Trimming left V 4 bases short and J 5 bases short, with 21 bases between. CDR1 is MNHEY, CDR2 SVGAGI, per germline. The CDR3 sequence is 17 residues long. This chain's CDR3 is CASSSAPGVRDDQPQHF. DNA of the CDR3: TGTGCCAGCAGTTCGGCTCCAGGTGTGAGGGACGATCAGCCCCAGCATTTT.

This clonotype has just a few counts. The V gene is TRBV5-1, the J gene TRBJ2-1, with D perhaps matching TRBD2 (5 bases). With 4 bases removed from V and 3 bases from J, the gap between germline ends came to 11 bases. The germline CDR1 and CDR2 sequences are SGHRS and YFSETQ. The CDR3 runs 14 residues. The CDR3 loop is CASSRAGDYNEQFF. The CDR3 DNA reads as TGCGCCAGCAGCCGCGCCGGGGACTACAATGAGCAGTTCTTC.

The chain carries TRBV3-1 and TRBJ2-3, with TRBD2 matching 10 bases. The CDR3 extends over 19 amino acids. After removal of 0 bases from V and 1 base from J, the junction contained 10 bases not matched to a gene. Per the germline V gene, CDR1 is LGHDT and CDR2 is YNNKEL (reference sequence). CDR3 in amino acids: CASSQDPNRLAGGTDTQYF. The CDR3 bases are TGTGCCAGCAGCCAAGATCCCAATCGGCTAGCGGGAGGCACAGATACGCAGTATTTT.

At least ten counts were recorded for this clonotype. The chain combines TRBV20-1 with TRBJ1-1, with D perhaps matching TRBD1 (5 bases). Trimming shortened V by 3 bases and J by 3 bases, and 11 bases separated the two germline ends. Per the germline V gene, CDR1 is DFQATT and CDR2 is SNEGSKA (reference sequence). This CDR3 contains 13 residues. The CDR3 DNA sequence: TGCAGTGCTAGCGGGACCTTGGACACTGAAGCTTTCTTT. It yields the protein CSASGTLDTEAFF.

This sequence joins TRBV7-2 and TRBJ2-3; 8 bases are a match to TRBD2. V shed 4 bases, J shed 7 bases, and the junction held 13 bases outside the gene matches. This CDR3 has 16 residues. The germline V gene has CDR1 SGHTA and CDR2 FQGNSA. The CDR3 nucleotides read TGTGCCAGCAGCTCCGCCTCACTAGCGGCTCAAAATACGCAGTATTTT. It is translated as CASSSASLAAQNTQYF.